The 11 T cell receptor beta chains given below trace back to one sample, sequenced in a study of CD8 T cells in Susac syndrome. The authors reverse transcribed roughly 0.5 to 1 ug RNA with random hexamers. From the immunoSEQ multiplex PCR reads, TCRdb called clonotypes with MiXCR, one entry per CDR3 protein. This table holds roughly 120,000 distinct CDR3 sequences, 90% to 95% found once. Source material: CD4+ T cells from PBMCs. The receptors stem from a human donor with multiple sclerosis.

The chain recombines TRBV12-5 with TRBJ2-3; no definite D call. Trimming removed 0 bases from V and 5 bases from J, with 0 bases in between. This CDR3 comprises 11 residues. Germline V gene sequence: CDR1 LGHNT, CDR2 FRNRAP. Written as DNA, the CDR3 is TGTGCTAGTGGTTTGGTAGATACGCAGTATTTT. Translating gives CASGLVDTQYF.

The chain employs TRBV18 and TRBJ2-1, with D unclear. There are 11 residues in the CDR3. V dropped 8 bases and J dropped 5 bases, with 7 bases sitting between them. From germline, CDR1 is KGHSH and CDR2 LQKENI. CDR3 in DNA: TGTGCCAGCGGACCTCACAATGAGCAGTTCTTC. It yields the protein CASGPHNEQFF.

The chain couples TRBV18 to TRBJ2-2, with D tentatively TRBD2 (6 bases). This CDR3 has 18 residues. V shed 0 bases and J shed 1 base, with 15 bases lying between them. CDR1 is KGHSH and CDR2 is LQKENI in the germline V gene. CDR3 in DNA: TGTGCCAGCTCACCACCGGTCGGAGGGGCGGTGAACACCGGGGAGCTGTTTTTT. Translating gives CASSPPVGGAVNTGELFF.

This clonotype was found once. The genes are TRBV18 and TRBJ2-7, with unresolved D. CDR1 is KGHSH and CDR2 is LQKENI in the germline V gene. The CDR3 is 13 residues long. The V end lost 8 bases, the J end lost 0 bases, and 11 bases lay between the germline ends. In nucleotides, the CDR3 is TGTGCCAGCCCTCAGATAAGCTCCTACGAGCAGTACTTC. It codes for CASPQISSYEQYF.

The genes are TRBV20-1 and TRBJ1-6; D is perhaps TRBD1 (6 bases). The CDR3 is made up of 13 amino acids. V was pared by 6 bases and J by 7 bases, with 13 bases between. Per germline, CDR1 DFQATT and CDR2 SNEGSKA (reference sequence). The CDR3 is CSAGDTSNSPLHF. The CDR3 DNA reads TGCAGTGCCGGGGACACTTCGAATTCACCCCTCCACTTT.

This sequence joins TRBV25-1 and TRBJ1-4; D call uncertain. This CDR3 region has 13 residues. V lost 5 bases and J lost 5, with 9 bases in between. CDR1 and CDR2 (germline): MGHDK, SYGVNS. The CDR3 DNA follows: TGTGCCAGCAGTCGTCAGCCCAATGAAAAACTGTTTTTT. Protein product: CASSRQPNEKLFF.

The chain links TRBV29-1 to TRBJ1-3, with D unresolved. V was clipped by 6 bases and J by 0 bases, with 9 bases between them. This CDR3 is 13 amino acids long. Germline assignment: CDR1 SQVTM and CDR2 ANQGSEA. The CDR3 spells CSVGHSSGNTIYF. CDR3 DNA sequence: TGCAGCGTAGGGCATAGCTCTGGAAACACCATATATTTT.

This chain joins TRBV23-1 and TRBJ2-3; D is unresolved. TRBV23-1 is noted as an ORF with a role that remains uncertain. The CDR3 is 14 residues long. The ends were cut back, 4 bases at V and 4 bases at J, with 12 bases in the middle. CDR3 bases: TGCGCCAGCAGTCGCTATGGAAAGTCAGATACGCAGTATTTT. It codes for CASSRYGKSDTQYF.

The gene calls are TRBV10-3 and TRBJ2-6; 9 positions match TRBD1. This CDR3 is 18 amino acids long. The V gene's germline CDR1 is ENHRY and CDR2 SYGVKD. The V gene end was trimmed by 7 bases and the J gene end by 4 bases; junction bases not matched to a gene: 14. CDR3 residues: CAITSDRGTGLGANVLTF. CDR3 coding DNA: TGTGCCATCACCTCGGACAGGGGAACGGGCTTGGGGGCCAACGTCCTGACTTTC.

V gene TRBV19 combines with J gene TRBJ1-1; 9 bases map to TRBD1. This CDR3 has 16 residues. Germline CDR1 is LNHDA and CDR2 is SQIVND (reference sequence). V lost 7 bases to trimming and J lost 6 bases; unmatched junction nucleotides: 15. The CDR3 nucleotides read TGTGCCAGTATTCCGGGACAGGGTTTTAACAGGGCTGAAGCTTTCTTT. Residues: CASIPGQGFNRAEAFF.

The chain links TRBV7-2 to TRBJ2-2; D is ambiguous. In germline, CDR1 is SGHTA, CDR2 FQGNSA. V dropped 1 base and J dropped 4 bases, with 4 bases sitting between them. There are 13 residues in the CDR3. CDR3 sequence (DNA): TGTGCCAGCAGCTTAGTTCGCACCGGGGAGCTGTTTTTT. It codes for CASSLVRTGELFF.